The clone carrying this T cell receptor (beta chain) was counted at least ten times. Its antigen remains unknown. The CDR3 regions of TCR beta were amplified from RNA transcripts. The HTBI primer set served for first-round RT-PCR of the TCR CDR3. Each CDR3 protein gets one entry after TCRdb re-called the multiplex PCR reads with MiXCR. The sample lists about 560,000 distinct CDR3 sequences, around 15% occurring once. The V gene end was trimmed by 5 bases and the J gene end by 5 bases; junction bases not matched to a gene: 12. The CDR3 covers 16 residues. Germline loops: CDR1 SEHNR, CDR2 FQNEAQ (reference sequence). The sample is drawn from a study of T cells in Graves' hyperthyroidism and ophthalmopathy. General observations from the study: Most thyroid clonotypes that were expanded above 0.001 also turned up in blood.

Graves' hyperthyroidism showing no ophthalmopathy progression within 18 months was considered stable. Uncontrolled infection, other autoimmune disease, pregnancy or lactation barred patients from enrollment. On the basis of clinical symptoms, serum thyroxine and TRAb, thyroid ultrasound and orbital computed tomography, diagnoses were made. V and J are TRBV7-9 and TRBJ2-7; 10 nucleotides line up with TRBD2. This sequence was found in a woman aged 40 to 49 with Graves' hyperthyroidism. Sequenced sample: blood. The CDR3 DNA reads TGTGCCAGCAGCCCGACAGCGGGAGGGCCCGTCCACGAGCAGTACTTC. This encodes CASSPTAGGPVHEQYF.